This T cell receptor (beta chain) was recovered during a study of response to subunit inactivated influenza vaccine. TCRdb ran MiXCR on the RT-PCR reads and lists one entry per CDR3 protein. The profile shows more than 550,000 distinct CDR3 sequences, 12% of them singletons. The V and J ends lost 2 bases and 1 base respectively, with 17 bases between them. Germline CDR1 and CDR2: SGHTA and FQGNSA. The CDR3 is 17 residues long. The specimen was PBMCs from blood, collected on the day of vaccination. The sequence was collected from a man aged 50-60 years who received an inactivated influenza vaccine. The chain recombines TRBV7-2 with TRBJ2-5; a weak D match, TRBD2 (5 bases). Here the CDR3 DNA reads TGTGCCAGCAGCTTATACCGACTAAAAGGCTTCCAAGAGACCCAGTACTTC. Its protein is CASSLYRLKGFQETQYF.